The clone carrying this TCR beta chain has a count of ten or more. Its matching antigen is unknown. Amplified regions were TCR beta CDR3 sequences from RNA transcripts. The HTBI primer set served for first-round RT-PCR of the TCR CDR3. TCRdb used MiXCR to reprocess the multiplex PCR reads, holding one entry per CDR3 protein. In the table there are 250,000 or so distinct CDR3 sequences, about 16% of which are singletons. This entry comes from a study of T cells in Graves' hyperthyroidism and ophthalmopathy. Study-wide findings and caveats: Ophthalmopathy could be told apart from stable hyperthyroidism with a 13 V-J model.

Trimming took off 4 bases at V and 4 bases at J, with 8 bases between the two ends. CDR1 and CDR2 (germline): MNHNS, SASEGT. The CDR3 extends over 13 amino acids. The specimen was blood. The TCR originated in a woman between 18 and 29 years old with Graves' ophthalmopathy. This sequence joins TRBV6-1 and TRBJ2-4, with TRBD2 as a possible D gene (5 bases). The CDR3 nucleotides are TGTGCCAGCAGTGCCGGACTGAAAAACATTCAGTACTTC. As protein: CASSAGLKNIQYF.